This record covers a single TCR beta chain. In the same sample, other DNA sequences code for this CDR3. Sequencing was performed with immunoSEQ multiplex PCR; in TCRdb, only in-frame clones are kept and a portion is missing. Of about 360,000 clones in the sample, around 87% were seen once. This sample was included in a study of blood T cell repertoires in COVID-19. The ends were cut back, 0 bases at V and 3 bases at J, with 15 bases in the middle. CDR3 length: 16 residues. Germline V CDR1 and CDR2: SGHNT, YYREEE (reference sequence). The source material was PBMCs or T cells enriched from blood (not recorded which). This TCR came from a man aged 35-49 years in a cohort exposed to, infected with or recovered from COVID-19 (not recorded which). The chain has TRBV5-4 and TRBJ2-5, with a tentative D call TRBD2 (7 bases). The DNA of the CDR3 is TGTGCCAGCAGCTTGGGGGTGGGGGGGGCCGAAGAGACCCAGTACTTC. It encodes CASSLGVGGAEETQYF.